This TCR beta chain comes out of a study of cytomegalovirus exposure and HLA in healthy donors. Use of 60 Vbeta and 13 Jbeta primers characterized the PCR. Produced via immunoSEQ multiplex PCR; TCRdb's table is partial and in-frame only. The repertoire has roughly 200,000 clones, 86% of them found once; the top ten carry approximately 0.31%. V was clipped by 0 bases and J by 7 bases; unmatched bases: 3. Germline CDR1 and CDR2: SGHTA and FQGNSA. The CDR3 sequence is 14 residues long. Study-level results: What was likely a sequencing artifact was a cluster of highly shared sequence variants.

A note on this clone: Its antigen is unknown.

The TCR originated in a woman in her 30s in good health and CMV-seronegative. Sequences were obtained from PBMCs. The rearrangement links TRBV7-2 to TRBJ2-7; 10 bases line up with TRBD2. CDR3 loop: CASSLAGTSEEQYF. As DNA, the CDR3 is TGTGCCAGCAGCTTAGCTGGGACTAGCGAAGAGCAGTACTTC.